The entry that follows covers one T cell receptor (beta chain) sequence. Per the study methods: Amplification of reference gene primers provided the estimated nucleated cell counts. The table came from immunoSEQ multiplex PCR; TCRdb's copy has only in-frame clones and leaves some out. That table is the source of V, J and clone size, and D and trimming were worked out from the DNA. The sample records 180,000 or so clones, around 80% being singletons. This sample is drawn from a study of blood T cell repertoires in COVID-19. Germline lookup yields CDR1 SGHDN and CDR2 FVKESK. The CDR3 totals 14 residues. The V gene end was trimmed by 3 bases and the J gene end by 2 bases; junction bases not matched to a gene: 3. Recovery meant two consecutive negative NP/OP PCR tests, professional clearance, or resolved symptoms.

Sequenced material: PBMCs or T cells enriched from blood (not recorded which). The chain employs TRBV14 and TRBJ2-5, with TRBD1 identical over 7 bases. The origin of this receptor is a man aged 50 or older who had recovered from COVID-19. The CDR3 DNA sequence: TGTGCCAGCAGCCATTTGACAGGGCAAGAGACCCAGTACTTC. This sequence encodes CASSHLTGQETQYF.